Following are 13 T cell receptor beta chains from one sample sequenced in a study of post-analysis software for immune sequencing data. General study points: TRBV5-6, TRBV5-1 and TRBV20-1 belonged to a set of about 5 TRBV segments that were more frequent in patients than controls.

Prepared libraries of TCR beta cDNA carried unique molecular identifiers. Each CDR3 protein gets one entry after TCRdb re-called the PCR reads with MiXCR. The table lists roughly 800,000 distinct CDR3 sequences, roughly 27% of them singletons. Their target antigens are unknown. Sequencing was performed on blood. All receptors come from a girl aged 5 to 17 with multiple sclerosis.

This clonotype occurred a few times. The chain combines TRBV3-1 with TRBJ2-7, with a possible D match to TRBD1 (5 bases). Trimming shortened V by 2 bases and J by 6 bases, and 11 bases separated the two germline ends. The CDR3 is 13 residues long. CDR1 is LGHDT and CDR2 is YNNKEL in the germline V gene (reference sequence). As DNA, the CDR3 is TGTGCCAGCAGCCAAACCAGGGTAGCCGAGCAGTACTTC. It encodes CASSQTRVAEQYF.

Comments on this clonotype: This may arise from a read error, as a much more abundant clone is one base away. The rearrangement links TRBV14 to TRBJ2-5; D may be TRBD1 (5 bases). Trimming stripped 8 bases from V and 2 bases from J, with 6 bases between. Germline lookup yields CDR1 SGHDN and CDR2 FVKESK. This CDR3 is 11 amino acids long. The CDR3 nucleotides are TGTGCCAGCGGACATCAAGAGACCCAGTACTTC. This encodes CASGHQETQYF.

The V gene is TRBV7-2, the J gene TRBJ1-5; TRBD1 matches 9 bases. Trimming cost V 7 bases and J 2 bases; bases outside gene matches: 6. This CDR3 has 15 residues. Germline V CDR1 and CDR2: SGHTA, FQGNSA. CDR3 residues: CASTPWTGGNQPQHF. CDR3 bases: TGTGCCAGCACCCCCTGGACAGGGGGCAATCAGCCCCAGCATTTT.

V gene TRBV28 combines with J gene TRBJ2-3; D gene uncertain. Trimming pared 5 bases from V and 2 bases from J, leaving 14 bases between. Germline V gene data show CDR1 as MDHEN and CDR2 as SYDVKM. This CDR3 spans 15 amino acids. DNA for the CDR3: TGTGCCAGCAGTCGCCCTTGGCCCGACACAGATACGCAGTATTTT. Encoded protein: CASSRPWPDTDTQYF.

The CDR3 reads CASSMIGTGELFF. CDR3 nucleotides: TGTGCCAGCAGTATGATTGGGACCGGGGAGCTGTTTTTT. The rearrangement links TRBV5-5 to TRBJ2-2; D not certain. Germline lookup yields CDR1 SGHKS and CDR2 YYEKEE (reference sequence). CDR3 length equals 13 residues. Trimming pared 5 bases from V and 5 bases from J, leaving 10 bases between.

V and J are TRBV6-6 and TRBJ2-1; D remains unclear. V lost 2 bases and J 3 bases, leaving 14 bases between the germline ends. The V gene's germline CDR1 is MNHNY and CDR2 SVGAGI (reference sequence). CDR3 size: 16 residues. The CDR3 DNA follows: TGTGCCAGCAGTTACCCCCCAAGACTTGACTACAATGAGCAGTTCTTC. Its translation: CASSYPPRLDYNEQFF.

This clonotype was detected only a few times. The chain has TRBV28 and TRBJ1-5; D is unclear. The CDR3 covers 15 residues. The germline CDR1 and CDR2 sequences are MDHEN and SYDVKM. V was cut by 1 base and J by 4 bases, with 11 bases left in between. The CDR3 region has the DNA TGTGCCAGCAGTTTATCCCGACTGATGAATCAGCCCCAGCATTTT. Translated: CASSLSRLMNQPQHF. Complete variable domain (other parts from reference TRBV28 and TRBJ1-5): DVKVTQSSRYLVKRTGEKVFLECVQDMDHENMFWYRQDPGLGLRLIYFSYDVKMKEKGDIPEGYSVSREKKERFSLILESASTNQTSMYLCASSLSRLMNQPQHFGDGTRLSIL.

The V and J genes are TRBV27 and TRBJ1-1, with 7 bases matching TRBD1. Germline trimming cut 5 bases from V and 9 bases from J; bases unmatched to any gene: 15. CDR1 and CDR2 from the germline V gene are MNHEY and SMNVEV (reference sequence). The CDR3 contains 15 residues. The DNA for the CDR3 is TGTGCCAGCAGTCCCTTCGGGACAGCTACTACTCAAGCTTTCTTT. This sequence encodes CASSPFGTATTQAFF.

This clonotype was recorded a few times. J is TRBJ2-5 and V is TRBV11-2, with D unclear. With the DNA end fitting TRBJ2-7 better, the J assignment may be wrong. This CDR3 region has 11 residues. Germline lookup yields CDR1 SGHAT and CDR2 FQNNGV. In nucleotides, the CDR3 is TGTGCCAGCAGCGCCAGGATCGAGCAGTACTTC. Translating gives CASSARIEQYF.

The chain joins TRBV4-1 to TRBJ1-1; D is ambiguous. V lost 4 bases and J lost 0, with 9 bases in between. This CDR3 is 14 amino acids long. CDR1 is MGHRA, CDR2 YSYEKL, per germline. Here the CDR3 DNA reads TGCGCCAGCAGCCCAATCCTGGTGAACACTGAAGCTTTCTTT. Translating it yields CASSPILVNTEAFF.

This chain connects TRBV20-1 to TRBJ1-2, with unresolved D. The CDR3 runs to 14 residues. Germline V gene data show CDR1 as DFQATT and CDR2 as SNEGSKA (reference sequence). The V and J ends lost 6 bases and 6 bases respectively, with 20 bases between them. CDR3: CSAGPTVTPNGYTF. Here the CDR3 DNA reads TGCAGTGCAGGACCTACCGTGACGCCTAATGGCTACACCTTC.

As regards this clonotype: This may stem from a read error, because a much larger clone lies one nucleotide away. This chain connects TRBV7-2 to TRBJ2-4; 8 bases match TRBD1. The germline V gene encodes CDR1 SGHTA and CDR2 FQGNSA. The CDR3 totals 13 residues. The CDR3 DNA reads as TGTGCCAGCAGCGACGGACAGGGAGGCATTCCGTACTTC. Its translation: CASSDGQGGIPYF.

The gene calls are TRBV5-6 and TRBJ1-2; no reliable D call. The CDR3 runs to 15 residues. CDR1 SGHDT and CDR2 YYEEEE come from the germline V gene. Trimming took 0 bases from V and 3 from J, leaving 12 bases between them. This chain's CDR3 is CASSLDVTTYYGYTF. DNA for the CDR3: TGTGCCAGCAGCTTGGATGTCACCACCTACTATGGCTACACCTTC.